The entry below describes one T cell receptor beta chain. Its specificity is unknown. The data originate from a study of shared clonotypes between healthy human individuals. Study-level points and caveats: Memory subsets had estimated richness that was generally smaller than that of naive subsets.

The authors divided CD4+ cells into CD45RA+ naive and CD45RA-negative memory subsets. The repertoire was sequenced with immunoSEQ multiplex PCR; TCRdb's copy has only in-frame clones and lacks some. There are 2 million to 3 million clones in the sample; around 90% occur only once, and around 0.15% lies in the top ten. Sequencing input: naive CD4+ T cells sorted from blood. Subset here: CD45RA+ positively selected. This sequence originates from a man between 18 and 35 years old in good health.

The CDR3: CASSLRGIVGKANTGELFF. CDR3 sequence (DNA): TGTGCCAGCAGCTTAAGGGGGATAGTGGGGAAGGCGAACACCGGGGAGCTGTTTTTT. V usage is TRBV7-2 and J usage is TRBJ2-2, with a possible D match to TRBD1 (6 bases). Deletions cut 2 bases from V and 0 bases from J, with 19 bases between. The germline V gene encodes CDR1 SGHTA and CDR2 FQGNSA. The CDR3 spans 19 residues. The whole variable domain, filled in from reference TRBV7-2 and TRBJ2-2, reads GAGVSQSPSNKVTEKGKDVELRCDPISGHTALYWYRQSLGQGLEFLIYFQGNSAPDKSGLPSDRFSAERTGGSVSTLTIQRTQQEDSAVYLCASSLRGIVGKANTGELFFGEGSRLTVL.